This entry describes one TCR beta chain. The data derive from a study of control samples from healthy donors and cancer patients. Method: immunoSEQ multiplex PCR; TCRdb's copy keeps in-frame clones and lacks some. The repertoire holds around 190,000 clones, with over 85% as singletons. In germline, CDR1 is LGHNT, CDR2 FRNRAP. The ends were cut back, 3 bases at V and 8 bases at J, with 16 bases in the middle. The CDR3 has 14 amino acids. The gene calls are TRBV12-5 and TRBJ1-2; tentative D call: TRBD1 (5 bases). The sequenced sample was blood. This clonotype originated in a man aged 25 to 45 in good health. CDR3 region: CASGFGQGRLGYTF. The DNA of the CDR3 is TGTGCTAGTGGTTTCGGTCAGGGTAGGTTAGGCTACACCTTC.